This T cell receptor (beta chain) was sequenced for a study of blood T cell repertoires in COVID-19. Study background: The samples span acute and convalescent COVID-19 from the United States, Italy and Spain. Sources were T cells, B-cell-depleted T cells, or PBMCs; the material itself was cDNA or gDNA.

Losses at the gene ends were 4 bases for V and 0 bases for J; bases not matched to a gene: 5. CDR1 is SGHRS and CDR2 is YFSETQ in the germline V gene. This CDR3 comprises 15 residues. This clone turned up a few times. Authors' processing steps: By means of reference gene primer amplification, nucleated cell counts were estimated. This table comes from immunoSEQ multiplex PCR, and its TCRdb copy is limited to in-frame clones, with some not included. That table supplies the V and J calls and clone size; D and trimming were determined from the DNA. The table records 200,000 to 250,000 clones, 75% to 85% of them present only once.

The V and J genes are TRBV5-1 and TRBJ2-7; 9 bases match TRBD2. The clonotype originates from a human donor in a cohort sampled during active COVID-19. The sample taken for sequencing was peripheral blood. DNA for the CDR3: TGCGCCAGCAGCCTAGCGGGACGGAGCTCCTACGAGCAGTACTTC. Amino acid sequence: CASSLAGRSSYEQYF.